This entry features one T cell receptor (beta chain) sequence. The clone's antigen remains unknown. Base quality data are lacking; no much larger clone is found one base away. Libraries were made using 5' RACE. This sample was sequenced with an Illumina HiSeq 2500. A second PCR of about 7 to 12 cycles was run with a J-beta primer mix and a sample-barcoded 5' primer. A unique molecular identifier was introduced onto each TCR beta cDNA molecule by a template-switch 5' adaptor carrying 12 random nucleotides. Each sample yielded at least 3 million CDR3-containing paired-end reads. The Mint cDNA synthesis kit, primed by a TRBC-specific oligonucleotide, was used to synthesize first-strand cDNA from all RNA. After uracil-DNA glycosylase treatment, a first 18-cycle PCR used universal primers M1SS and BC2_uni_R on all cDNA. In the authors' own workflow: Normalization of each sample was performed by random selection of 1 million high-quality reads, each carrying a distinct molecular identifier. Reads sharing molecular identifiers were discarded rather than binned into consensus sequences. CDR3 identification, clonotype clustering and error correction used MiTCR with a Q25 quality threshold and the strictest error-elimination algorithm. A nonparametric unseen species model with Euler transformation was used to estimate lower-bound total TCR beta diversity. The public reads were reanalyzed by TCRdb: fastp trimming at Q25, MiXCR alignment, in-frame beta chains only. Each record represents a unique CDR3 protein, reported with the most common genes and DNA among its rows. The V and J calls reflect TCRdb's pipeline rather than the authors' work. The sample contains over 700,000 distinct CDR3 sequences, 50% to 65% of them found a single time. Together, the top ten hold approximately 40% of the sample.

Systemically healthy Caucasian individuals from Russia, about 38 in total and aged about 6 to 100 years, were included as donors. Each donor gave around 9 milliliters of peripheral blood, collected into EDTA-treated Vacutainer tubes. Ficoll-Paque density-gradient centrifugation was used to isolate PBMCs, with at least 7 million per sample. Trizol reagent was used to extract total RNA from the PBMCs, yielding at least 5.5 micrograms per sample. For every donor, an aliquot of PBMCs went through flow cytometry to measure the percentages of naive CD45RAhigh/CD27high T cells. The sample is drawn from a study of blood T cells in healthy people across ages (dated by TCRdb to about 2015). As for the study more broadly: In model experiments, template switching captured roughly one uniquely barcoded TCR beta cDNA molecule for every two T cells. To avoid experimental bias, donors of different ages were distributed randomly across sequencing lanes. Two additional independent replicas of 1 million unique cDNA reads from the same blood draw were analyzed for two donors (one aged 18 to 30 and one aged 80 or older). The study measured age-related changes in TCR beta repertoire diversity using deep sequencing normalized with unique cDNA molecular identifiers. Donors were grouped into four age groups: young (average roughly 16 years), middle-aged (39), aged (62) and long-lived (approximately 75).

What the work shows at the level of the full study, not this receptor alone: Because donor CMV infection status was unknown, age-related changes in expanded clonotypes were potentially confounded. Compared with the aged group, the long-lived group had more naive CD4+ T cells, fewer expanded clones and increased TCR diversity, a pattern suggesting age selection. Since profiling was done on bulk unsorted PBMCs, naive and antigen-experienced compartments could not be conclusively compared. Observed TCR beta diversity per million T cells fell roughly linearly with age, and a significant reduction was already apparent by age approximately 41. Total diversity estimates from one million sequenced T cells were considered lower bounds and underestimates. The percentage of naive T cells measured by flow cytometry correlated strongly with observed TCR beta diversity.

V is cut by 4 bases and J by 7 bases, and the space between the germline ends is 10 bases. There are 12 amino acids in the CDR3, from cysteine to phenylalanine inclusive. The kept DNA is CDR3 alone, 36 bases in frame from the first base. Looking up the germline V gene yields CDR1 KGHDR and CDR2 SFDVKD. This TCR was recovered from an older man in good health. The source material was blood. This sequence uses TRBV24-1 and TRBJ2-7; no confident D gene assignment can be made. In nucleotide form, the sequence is TGTGCCACCAGTGACCCCGGACGGGAGCAGTACTTC. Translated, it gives CATSDPGREQYF.